The next 10 T cell receptor beta chains were all read from a single sample in a study of blood T cell repertoires in COVID-19 (dated by TCRdb to 2018 to 2020). Library method: the immunoSEQ multiplex PCR assay. This is the immuneACCESS table as TCRdb keeps it, with only in-frame sequences that have V and J called. A part of the clones is gone; compared with another copy, unresolved V genes explain less than half, and the rest is unexplained. The sample contains around 140,000 clones, around 80% of them found a single time. The ten most abundant clones make up just over 6% of the sample. Sequences were obtained from PBMCs or T cells enriched from blood (not recorded which). The receptors stem from a woman between 50 and 59 years old who had recovered from COVID-19.

The genes are TRBV18 and TRBJ1-1; D might be TRBD1 (5 bases). This CDR3 has 16 amino acids. Trimming removed 0 bases from V and 1 base from J, with 12 bases in between. Germline V gene data show CDR1 as KGHSH and CDR2 as LQKENI. In nucleotides, the CDR3 is TGTGCCAGCTCACCACCCCAGGGTGGTAGGAACACTGAAGCTTTCTTT. It encodes CASSPPQGGRNTEAFF.

In this sample, this clone turned up a few times. DNA of the CDR3: TGTGCCAGTACCCTAAGAGGAGGGCAGAACACTGAAGCTTTCTTT. Amino acids: CASTLRGGQNTEAFF. V gene TRBV19 combines with J gene TRBJ1-1; D ambiguous. V lost 7 bases and J lost 1, with 16 bases in between. The CDR3 covers 15 residues. Germline V gene lookup returns CDR1 LNHDA and CDR2 SQIVND (reference sequence).

The rearrangement uses TRBV19 and TRBJ1-5; perhaps TRBD1 as D (6 bases). Germline CDR1 reads LNHDA; CDR2 reads SQIVND (reference sequence). V was shortened by 6 bases and J by 2 bases, with 20 bases between the two germline ends. The CDR3 totals 17 residues. The CDR3 reads CASRGTTGHTGNQPQHF. CDR3 DNA: TGTGCCAGTAGGGGGACAACCGGACATACGGGCAATCAGCCCCAGCATTTT.

The V call is TRBV7-8, the J call TRBJ2-3; D not certain. There are 16 residues in the CDR3. CDR1 is SGHVS and CDR2 is FQNEAQ in the germline V gene. Trimming removed 1 base at V and 2 bases at J, with 13 bases between. CDR3 sequence reads: CASSLVSSYTTDTQYF. The DNA for the CDR3 is TGTGCCAGCAGCTTAGTCTCCTCCTATACCACAGATACGCAGTATTTT. The whole variable domain, filled in from reference TRBV7-8 and TRBJ2-3, reads GAGVSQSPRYKVAKRGQDVALRCDPISGHVSLFWYQQALGQGPEFLTYFQNEAQLDKSGLPSDRFFAERPEGSVSTLKIQRTQQEDSAVYLCASSLVSSYTTDTQYFGPGTRLTVL.

This clone has only a few counts. This sequence joins TRBV10-1 and TRBJ2-2; TRBD1 aligns across 8 bases. CDR1 is WNHNN and CDR2 is SYGVQD in the germline V gene (reference sequence). The CDR3 extends over 15 amino acids. V was clipped by 2 bases and J by 4 bases; unmatched bases: 3. The CDR3 here is CASSETDRVTGELFF. In nucleotides, the CDR3 is TGCGCCAGCAGTGAGACGGACAGGGTCACCGGGGAGCTGTTTTTT.

This clone has only a few counts. The chain joins TRBV7-9 to TRBJ1-2; 8 nucleotides match TRBD1. The CDR3 sequence is 13 residues long. J was trimmed by 8 bases and V by 5 bases; bases with no gene match: 7. CDR1 SEHNR and CDR2 FQNEAQ come from the germline V gene (reference sequence). Written as DNA, the CDR3 is TGTGCCAGCAGCAAAATACAGGGGGAAGGCTACACCTTC. Residues: CASSKIQGEGYTF.

CDR3 sequence: CAINTAGLETGELFF. The CDR3 DNA reads as TGTGCCATCAATACCGCAGGACTAGAGACCGGGGAGCTGTTTTTT. The chain couples TRBV10-3 to TRBJ2-2; 7 bases agree with TRBD2. Germline assignment: CDR1 ENHRY and CDR2 SYGVKD. V lost 7 bases, J lost 5 bases, and 10 bases stayed unmatched. The CDR3 spans 15 residues.

The V gene is TRBV19, the J gene TRBJ1-6; 7 nucleotides agree with TRBD1. CDR3 length: 15 amino acids. Trimming removed 7 bases from V and 10 bases from J; junction bases left unmatched: 13. Germline CDR1 reads LNHDA; CDR2 reads SQIVND (reference sequence). CDR3 nucleotide sequence: TGTGCCAGTACCCCCGCCCCGAGGACAGGATCACCCCTCCACTTT. It specifies CASTPAPRTGSPLHF. Complete variable domain (other parts from reference TRBV19 and TRBJ1-6): DGGITQSPKYLFRKEGQNVTLSCEQNLNHDAMYWYRQDPGQGLRLIYYSQIVNDFQKGDIAEGYSVSREKKESFPLTVTSAQKNPTAFYLCASTPAPRTGSPLHFGNGTRLTVT.

This clone was found once. The chain carries TRBV6-5 and TRBJ2-1; tentative D call: TRBD2 (6 bases). Germline V gene data show CDR1 as MNHEY and CDR2 as SVGAGI. Trimming removed 4 bases at V and 0 bases at J, with 13 bases between. The CDR3 has 16 residues. The CDR3 nucleotides are TGTGCCAGCAGTTCACTGGGAGGTGGCTCCTACAATGAGCAGTTCTTC. Translating gives CASSSLGGGSYNEQFF.

This chain links TRBV7-2 with TRBJ1-4; 9 bases line up with TRBD1. This CDR3 contains 15 residues. Germline CDR1 SGHTA, CDR2 FQGNSA. V trimming: 2 bases; J trimming: 8 bases; junction bases outside the gene matches: 6. Here the CDR3 reads CASSLKTGGGEKLFF. In nucleotides, the CDR3 is TGTGCCAGCAGCTTAAAGACAGGGGGTGGCGAAAAACTGTTTTTT.